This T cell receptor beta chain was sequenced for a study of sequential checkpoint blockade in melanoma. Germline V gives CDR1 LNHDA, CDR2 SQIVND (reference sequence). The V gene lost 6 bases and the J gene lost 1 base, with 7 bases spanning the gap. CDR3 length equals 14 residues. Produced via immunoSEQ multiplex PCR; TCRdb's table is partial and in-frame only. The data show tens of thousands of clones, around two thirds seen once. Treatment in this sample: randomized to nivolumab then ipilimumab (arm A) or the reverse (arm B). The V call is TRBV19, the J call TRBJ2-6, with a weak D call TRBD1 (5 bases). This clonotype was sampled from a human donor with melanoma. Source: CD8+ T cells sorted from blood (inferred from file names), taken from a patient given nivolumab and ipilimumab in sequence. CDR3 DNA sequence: TGTGCCAGTAGCAAGGGGTCTGGGGCCAACGTCCTGACTTTC. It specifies CASSKGSGANVLTF.